This T cell receptor beta chain is from a study of CD8+CD57+ T cells in acquired aplastic anemia. About the research overall: Sorting CD4+ and CD8+ cells gave DNA averaging around 3 ug.

CDR3 and TCR beta VDJ profiling relied on genomic DNA as the template. One entry per CDR3 protein results from TCRdb running MiXCR on the reads. The data contain about 200,000 distinct CDR3 sequences, over 55% of them singletons. About this clonotype: Its antigen is as yet unknown. This may be a read error: a much more frequent sequence differs by one nucleotide. No conserved phenylalanine or tryptophan is present at the end of the CDR3, so a read error is the likely explanation.

Selection for sequencing was limited to patients who had shown CD8+CD57+ cell expansion by flow cytometry. Patients were treatment-naive when blood was sampled. The V gene lost 0 bases and the J gene lost 4 bases, with 7 bases spanning the gap. Per the germline V gene, CDR1 is GTSNPN and CDR2 is SVGIG (reference sequence). This CDR3 comprises 12 residues. General observations from the study: Around 29 shared CD8+ CDR3s appeared highly expressed within patients' immunodominant clones.

The sample comprised sorted CD4+, CD8+, or CD8+CD57+ T cells (not recorded which) from PBMCs. This receptor was taken from a human donor with aplastic anemia. The chain employs TRBV30 and TRBJ2-7; possibly TRBD1 for D (6 bases). CDR3: CAWSVTGYEQYL. CDR3 sequence (DNA): TGTGCCTGGAGTGTAACAGGGTACGAGCAGTACCTC.